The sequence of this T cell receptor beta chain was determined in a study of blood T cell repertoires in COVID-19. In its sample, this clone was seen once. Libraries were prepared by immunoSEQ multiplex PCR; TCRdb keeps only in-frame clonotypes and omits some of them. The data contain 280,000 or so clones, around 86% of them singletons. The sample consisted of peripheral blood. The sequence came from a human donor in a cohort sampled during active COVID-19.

CDR3 sequence reads: CATSMQQARTDTQYF. Written as DNA, the CDR3 is TGTGCCACTTCCATGCAACAGGCGCGCACAGATACGCAGTATTTT. The J gene is TRBJ2-3, the V gene TRBV6-5, with TRBD1 as a possible D gene (5 bases). V dropped 10 bases and J dropped 1 base, with 18 bases sitting between them. The CDR3 loop spans 15 amino acids. From germline, CDR1 is MNHEY and CDR2 SVGAGI.